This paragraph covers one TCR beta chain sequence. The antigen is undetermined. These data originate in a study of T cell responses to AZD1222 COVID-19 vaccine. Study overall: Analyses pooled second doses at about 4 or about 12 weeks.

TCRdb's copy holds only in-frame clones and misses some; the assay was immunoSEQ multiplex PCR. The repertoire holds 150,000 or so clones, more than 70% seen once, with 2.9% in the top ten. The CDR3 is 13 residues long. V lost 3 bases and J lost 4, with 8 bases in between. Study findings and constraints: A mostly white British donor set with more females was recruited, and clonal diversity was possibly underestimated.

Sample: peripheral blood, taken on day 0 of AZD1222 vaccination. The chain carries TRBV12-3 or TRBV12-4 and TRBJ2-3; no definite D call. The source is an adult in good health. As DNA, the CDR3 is TGTGCCAGCAGTTTTAAGGGTCCAGATACGCAGTATTTT. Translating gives CASSFKGPDTQYF.